This T cell receptor (beta chain) was profiled in a study of shared clonotypes between healthy human individuals. Study details: Donors, aged 18 to 49, were a couple of women and a few men.

From germline, CDR1 is MDHEN and CDR2 SYDVKM. The CDR3 is made up of 17 amino acids. The J segment lost 5 bases and the V segment lost 2 bases, leaving 13 bases of the junction unmatched. The DNA input per sorted-subset replicate PCR was 150 to 200 ng, corresponding to some 33,000 T cell genomes. TCRdb's table, derived via immunoSEQ multiplex PCR, lists solely in-frame clones and lacks some. The sample holds 2 million to 2.5 million clones; around 93% are singletons and the top ten take 0.37%. The source is a man younger than 35 in good health. Some clones in this sample may be carry-over from other donors' samples. The V call is TRBV28, the J call TRBJ2-5, with 8 bases matching TRBD2. Material: naive CD4+ T cells from PBMCs. Subset defined: CD45RA+ positively selected. Written as DNA, the CDR3 is TGTGCCAGCAGTTTAGGGACGGGGGGGCCGGGATTGGAGACCCAGTACTTC. This codes for CASSLGTGGPGLETQYF.